Listed below are T cell receptor beta chains from one sample, sequenced in a study of blood T cell repertoires in COVID-19. Libraries were prepared by immunoSEQ multiplex PCR; TCRdb keeps only in-frame clonotypes and omits some of them. Of 85,000 to 120,000 clones listed, about nine tenths are singletons. The sequenced sample was peripheral blood. All receptors come from a woman between 50 and 59 years old with COVID-19, enrolled during active disease. The CDR3 runs from the conserved cysteine through the conserved F or W. The D gene is left open where the match is weak. A clone size is listed for some rows: how often the clone was seen (once, few, many), or a class if it is expanded.

j_call clone_size d_call v_call cdr3_aa cdr3_nt
TRBJ1-6 - - TRBV19 CASSTGFRSYNSPLHF TGTGCCAGTAGTACAGGGTTTCGTTCCTATAATTCACCCCTCCACTTT
TRBJ1-1 - - TRBV18 CASSPNDFQTEAFF TGTGCCAGCTCACCAAACGACTTTCAGACTGAAGCTTTCTTT
TRBJ2-7 once TRBD1 TRBV14 CASSQEWTGYFEQYF TGTGCCAGCAGCCAGGAATGGACAGGGTACTTCGAGCAGTACTTC
TRBJ1-1 - - TRBV27 CASSFRDGAEAFF TGTGCCAGCAGTTTCAGGGATGGGGCTGAAGCTTTCTTT
TRBJ1-4 - - TRBV15 CATSRDRREGEKLFF TGTGCCACCAGCAGAGATAGGAGGGAGGGGGAAAAACTGTTTTTT
TRBJ1-4 - - TRBV28 CASSPAREAANEKLFF TGTGCCAGCAGCCCCGCGAGGGAGGCGGCTAATGAAAAACTGTTTTTT
TRBJ2-5 - - TRBV10-1 CASTETQYF TGCGCCAGCACGGAGACCCAGTACTTC
TRBJ2-3 - TRBD2 TRBV5-4 CASSPPSGGTDTQYF TGTGCCAGCAGCCCACCTAGCGGGGGGACAGATACGCAGTATTTT
TRBJ2-7 - TRBD1 TRBV2 CASSTGQGFDEQYF TGTGCCAGCAGTACGGGACAGGGTTTCGACGAGCAGTACTTC
TRBJ1-5 few - TRBV6-2/TRBV6-3 CASSYSTPGSRQPQHF TGTGCCAGCAGTTACTCCACCCCAGGGTCGAGGCAGCCCCAGCATTTT
TRBJ2-3 - - TRBV14 CASSQVEFTDTQYF TGTGCCAGCAGCCAAGTGGAGTTCACAGATACGCAGTATTTT
TRBJ1-3 - TRBD1 TRBV27 CASSLGTGGLGNTIYF TGTGCCAGCAGTTTGGGGACAGGGGGCCTTGGAAACACCATATATTTT
TRBJ1-2 few TRBD1 TRBV29-1 CSVEGQGKFYGYTF TGCAGCGTTGAGGGACAGGGCAAGTTCTATGGCTACACCTTC
TRBJ2-7 - - TRBV23-1 CASSLPAAPYEQYF TGCGCCAGCAGTCTCCCCGCGGCACCCTACGAGCAGTACTTC
TRBJ2-1 - - TRBV28 CASTPPHGHNEQFF TGTGCCAGCACCCCTCCTCATGGGCACAATGAGCAGTTCTTC
TRBJ2-7 - TRBD1 TRBV5-1 CASSLGGQGIYEQYF TGCGCCAGCAGCTTGGGCGGACAGGGAATTTACGAGCAGTACTTC
TRBJ2-7 - - TRBV13 CASSRLTGNSYEQYF TGTGCCAGCAGCCGTCTAACAGGGAACTCCTACGAGCAGTACTTC
TRBJ1-4 - TRBD1 TRBV18 CASSSGTEGEKLFF TGTGCCAGCTCGTCCGGGACAGAAGGCGAAAAACTGTTTTTT
TRBJ2-3 - - TRBV10-2 CASSDPGTGAPGTQYF TGCGCCAGCAGTGACCCCGGGACTGGTGCCCCAGGTACGCAGTATTTT
TRBJ1-4 - - TRBV11-2 CASSSVQATNEKLFF TGTGCCAGCAGCTCCGTACAGGCAACTAATGAAAAACTGTTTTTT
TRBJ1-5 - TRBD1 TRBV6-5 CASRQGAGQPQHF TGTGCCAGCAGACAGGGGGCAGGACAGCCCCAGCATTTT
TRBJ2-3 - TRBD2 TRBV10-1 CASSERAGGSGYTQYF TGCGCCAGCAGCGAACGGGCGGGGGGCTCTGGATATACGCAGTATTTT
TRBJ2-3 few TRBD2 TRBV5-1 CASSLGGASGDTQYF TGCGCCAGCAGCTTGGGAGGGGCTAGCGGAGATACGCAGTATTTT
TRBJ1-2 - TRBD1 TRBV5-6 CASSSLQGLQGGYTF TGTGCCAGCAGCTCATTACAGGGGCTCCAGGGGGGCTACACCTTC
TRBJ1-4 - - TRBV29-1 CSVEQAGANEKLFF TGCAGCGTTGAACAGGCAGGGGCTAATGAAAAACTGTTTTTT
TRBJ2-3 - TRBD1 TRBV4-1 CASSQAGQFTDTQYF TGCGCCAGCAGCCAAGCGGGACAGTTCACAGATACGCAGTATTTT
TRBJ2-7 - TRBD1 TRBV6-1 CASSTWTGDYEQYF TGTGCCAGTTCCACTTGGACAGGGGACTACGAGCAGTACTTC
TRBJ1-2 - - TRBV28 CASSFGGYGYTF TGTGCCAGCAGTTTCGGTGGCTATGGCTACACCTTC
TRBJ1-1 once TRBD1 TRBV9 CASSVGRDSLNTEAFF TGTGCCAGCAGCGTAGGTAGGGACAGCTTGAACACTGAAGCTTTCTTT
TRBJ2-7 - TRBD2 TRBV6-5 CASSYGLAGDEQYF TGTGCCAGCAGTTACGGACTAGCGGGCGACGAGCAGTACTTC
TRBJ2-7 - TRBD2 TRBV7-6 CASSLGAGGTYEQYF TGTGCCAGCAGCTTAGGTGCGGGGGGAACCTACGAGCAGTACTTC
TRBJ2-1 - - TRBV10-1 CASSESGSYNEQFF TGCGCCAGCAGTGAAAGCGGCTCCTACAATGAGCAGTTCTTC
TRBJ2-5 - TRBD2 TRBV2 CASSDTSGGWAETQYF TGTGCCAGCAGTGATACTAGCGGGGGGTGGGCAGAGACCCAGTACTTC
TRBJ2-5 - - TRBV4-1 CASSLGPKGVGETQYF TGCGCCAGCAGCCTAGGGCCCAAGGGGGTGGGGGAGACCCAGTACTTC
TRBJ2-5 - TRBD2 TRBV14 CASSQDLERGEETQYF TGTGCCAGCAGCCAAGATCTTGAGCGGGGGGAAGAGACCCAGTACTTC
TRBJ1-6 - - TRBV19 CASKTMEYSPLHF TGTGCCTCAAAAACGATGGAGTATTCACCCCTCCACTTT
TRBJ2-7 - - TRBV4-2 CASSQGATLAYEQYF TGTGCCAGCAGCCAAGGGGCTACCTTGGCCTACGAGCAGTACTTC
TRBJ2-5 - - TRBV5-1 CASSLTTLDQETQYF TGCGCCAGCAGCTTGACCACACTAGACCAAGAGACCCAGTACTTC
TRBJ1-6 few - TRBV29-1 CSVASSGGSPLHF TGCAGCGTGGCGTCCTCTGGGGGGTCACCCCTCCACTTT
TRBJ2-1 - TRBD2 TRBV6-5 CASAYGTTYYNEQFF TGTGCCAGCGCCTACGGGACTACCTATTACAATGAGCAGTTCTTC
TRBJ1-3 - - TRBV28 CASSLGQGPGNTIYF TGTGCCAGCAGTCTCGGACAAGGACCTGGAAACACCATATATTTT
TRBJ1-4 - TRBD1 TRBV18 CASSPTGTGNEKLFF TGTGCCAGCTCACCGACCGGGACAGGGAATGAAAAACTGTTTTTT
TRBJ1-2 - - TRBV3-1/TRBV3-2 CASSQDQVSQASSGYTF TGTGCCAGCAGCCAAGATCAGGTTAGTCAGGCCTCTTCTGGCTACACCTTC
TRBJ1-1 few - TRBV3-1/TRBV3-2 CASSLGRLNTEAFF TGTGCCAGCAGCCTAGGCAGGTTGAACACTGAAGCTTTCTTT
TRBJ2-7 - - TRBV5-1 CASSSTPDTTYEQYF TGCGCCAGCAGCTCGACCCCGGACACCACCTACGAGCAGTACTTC
TRBJ2-3 - - TRBV15 CATSMGFTGTQYF TGTGCCACCAGCATGGGTTTTACAGGTACGCAGTATTTT
TRBJ2-3 - - TRBV19 CASSSRGYTAVDTQYF TGTGCCAGTAGCAGTCGGGGTTATACCGCGGTAGATACGCAGTATTTT
TRBJ1-6 once - TRBV7-7 CASSLDISYNSPLHF TGTGCCAGCAGCTTAGACATCTCCTATAATTCACCCCTCCACTTT
TRBJ1-2 - - TRBV6-5 CASSPLYGQNYGYTF TGTGCCAGCAGTCCACTATACGGACAGAACTATGGCTACACCTTC
TRBJ1-1 - TRBD1 TRBV2 CASSGTGGYTEAFF TGTGCCAGCAGTGGAACAGGGGGTTATACTGAAGCTTTCTTT
TRBJ2-2 once TRBD2 TRBV6-2/TRBV6-3 CASSRGGDTGELFF TGTGCCAGCAGCCGCGGGGGGGACACCGGGGAGCTGTTTTTT
TRBJ2-5 - - TRBV4-1 CASSPKRDTEETQYF TGCGCCAGCAGCCCTAAACGGGACACCGAAGAGACCCAGTACTTC
TRBJ1-3 - - TRBV12-3/TRBV12-4 CASSQISGNTIYF TGTGCCAGCAGCCAAATTAGTGGAAACACCATATATTTT
TRBJ1-1 once - TRBV20-1 CSAYWETEAFF TGCAGCGCTTACTGGGAGACTGAAGCTTTCTTT
TRBJ2-7 - TRBD2 TRBV7-2 CASSLDGGVFYEQYF TGTGCCAGCAGCTTAGACGGGGGGGTGTTTTACGAGCAGTACTTC